These 3 T cell receptor beta chains were sequenced from one sample in a study of blood T cell repertoires in COVID-19. Sequencing was performed with immunoSEQ multiplex PCR; in TCRdb, only in-frame clones are kept and a portion is missing. The sample consists of about 320,000 clones, about 84% of them appearing once. The sample consisted of peripheral blood. All receptors come from a woman in her 50s with acute or convalescent COVID-19.

The chain employs TRBV28 and TRBJ1-2; possible D gene TRBD1, 5 bases. This CDR3 region has 12 residues. The germline CDR1 and CDR2 sequences are MDHEN and SYDVKM. Trimming pared 3 bases from V and 4 bases from J, leaving 6 bases between. The CDR3 sequence is CASSLGGYGYTF. The CDR3 DNA reads as TGTGCCAGCAGTTTGGGGGGCTATGGCTACACCTTC.

The genes are TRBV3-1 (or the pseudogene TRBV3-2) and TRBJ2-7, with D perhaps matching TRBD2 (6 bases). V lost 4 bases to trimming and J lost 2 bases, with 21 bases between them. CDR1 is LGHDT, CDR2 YNNKEL, per germline (reference sequence). This CDR3 region has 17 residues. This CDR3 reads CASSPQGEGGQTYEQYF. CDR3 nucleotide sequence: TGTGCCAGCAGCCCCCAAGGAGAGGGAGGCCAAACCTACGAGCAGTACTTC.

The chain uses TRBV7-9 and TRBJ1-1; D remains unclear. The length of the CDR3 is 13 residues. Trimming removed 6 bases from V and 0 bases from J, with 8 bases in between. Germline V gene sequence: CDR1 SEHNR, CDR2 FQNEAQ (reference sequence). CDR3 region: CASSREVNTEAFF. Written as DNA, the CDR3 is TGTGCCAGCAGTCGGGAGGTGAACACTGAAGCTTTCTTT.